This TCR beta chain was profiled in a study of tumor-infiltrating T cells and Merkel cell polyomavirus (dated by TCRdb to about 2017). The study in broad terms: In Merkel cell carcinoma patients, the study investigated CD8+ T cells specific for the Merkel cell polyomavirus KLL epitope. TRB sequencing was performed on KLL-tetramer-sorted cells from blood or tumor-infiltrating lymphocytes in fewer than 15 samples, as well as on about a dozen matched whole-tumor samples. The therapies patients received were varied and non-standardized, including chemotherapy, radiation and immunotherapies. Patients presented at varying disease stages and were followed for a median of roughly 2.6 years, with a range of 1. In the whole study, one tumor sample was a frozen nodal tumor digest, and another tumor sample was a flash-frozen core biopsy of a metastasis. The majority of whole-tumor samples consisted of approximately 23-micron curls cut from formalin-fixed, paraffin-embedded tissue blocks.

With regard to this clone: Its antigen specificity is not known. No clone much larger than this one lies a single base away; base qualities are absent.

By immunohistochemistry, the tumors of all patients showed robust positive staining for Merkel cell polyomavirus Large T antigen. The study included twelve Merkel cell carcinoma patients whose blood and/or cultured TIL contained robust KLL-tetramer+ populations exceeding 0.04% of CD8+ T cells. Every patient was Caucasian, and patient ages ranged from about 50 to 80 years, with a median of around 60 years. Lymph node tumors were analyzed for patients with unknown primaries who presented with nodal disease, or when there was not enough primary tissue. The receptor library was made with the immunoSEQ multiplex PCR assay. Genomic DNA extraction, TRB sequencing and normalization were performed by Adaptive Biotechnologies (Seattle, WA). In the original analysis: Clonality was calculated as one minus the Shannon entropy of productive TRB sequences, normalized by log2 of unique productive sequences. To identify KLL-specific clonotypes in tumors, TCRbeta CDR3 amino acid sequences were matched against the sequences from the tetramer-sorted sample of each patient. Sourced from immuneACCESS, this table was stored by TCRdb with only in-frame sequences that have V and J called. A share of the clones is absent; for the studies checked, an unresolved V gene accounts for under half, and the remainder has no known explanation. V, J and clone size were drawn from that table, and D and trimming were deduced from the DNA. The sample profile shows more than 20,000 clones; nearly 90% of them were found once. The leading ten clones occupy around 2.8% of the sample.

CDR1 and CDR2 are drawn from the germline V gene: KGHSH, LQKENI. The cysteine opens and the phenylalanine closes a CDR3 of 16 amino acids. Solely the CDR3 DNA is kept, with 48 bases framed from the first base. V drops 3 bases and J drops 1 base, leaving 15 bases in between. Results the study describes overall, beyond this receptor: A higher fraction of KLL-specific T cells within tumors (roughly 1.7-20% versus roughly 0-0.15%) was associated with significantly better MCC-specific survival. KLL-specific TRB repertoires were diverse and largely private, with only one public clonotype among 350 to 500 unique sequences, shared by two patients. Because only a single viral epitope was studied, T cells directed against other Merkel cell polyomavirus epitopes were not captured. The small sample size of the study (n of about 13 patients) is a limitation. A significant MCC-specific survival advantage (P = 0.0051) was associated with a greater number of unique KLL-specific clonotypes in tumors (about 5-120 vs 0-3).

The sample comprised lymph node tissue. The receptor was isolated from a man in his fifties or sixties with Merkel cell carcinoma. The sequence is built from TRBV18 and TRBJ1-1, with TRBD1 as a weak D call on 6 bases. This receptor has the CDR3 CASSPRAGVGNTEAFF. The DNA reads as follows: TGTGCCAGCTCACCTAGGGCAGGGGTTGGGAACACTGAAGCTTTCTTT. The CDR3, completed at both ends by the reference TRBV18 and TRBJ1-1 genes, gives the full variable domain NAGVMQNPRHLVRRRGQEARLRCSPMKGHSHVYWYRQLPEEGLKFMVYLQKENIIDESGMPKERFSAEFPKEGPSILRIQQVVRGDSAAYFCASSPRAGVGNTEAFFGQGTRLTVV.